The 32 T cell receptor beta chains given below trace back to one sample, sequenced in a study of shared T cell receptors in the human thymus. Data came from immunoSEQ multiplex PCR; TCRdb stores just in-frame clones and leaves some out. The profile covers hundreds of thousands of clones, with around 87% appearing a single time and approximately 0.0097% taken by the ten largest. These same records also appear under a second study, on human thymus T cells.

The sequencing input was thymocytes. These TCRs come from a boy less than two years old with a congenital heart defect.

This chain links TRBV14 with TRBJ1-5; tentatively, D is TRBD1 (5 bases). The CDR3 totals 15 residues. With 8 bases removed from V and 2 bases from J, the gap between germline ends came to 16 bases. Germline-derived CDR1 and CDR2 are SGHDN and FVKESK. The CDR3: CASFAGGIRNQPQHF. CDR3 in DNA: TGTGCCAGCTTTGCCGGGGGGATACGCAATCAGCCCCAGCATTTT.

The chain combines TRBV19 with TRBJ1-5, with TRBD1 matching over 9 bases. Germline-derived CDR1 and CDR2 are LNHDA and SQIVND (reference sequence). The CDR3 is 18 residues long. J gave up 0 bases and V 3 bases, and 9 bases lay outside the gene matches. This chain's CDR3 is CASSIGQGWAYSNQPQHF. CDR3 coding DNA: TGTGCCAGTAGTATCGGACAGGGGTGGGCTTATAGCAATCAGCCCCAGCATTTT.

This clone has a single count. For the CDR3, the DNA is TGTGCCAGCAGCTTGGACGGAGAGACCCAGTACTTC. It is translated as CASSLDGETQYF. This chain joins TRBV5-6 and TRBJ2-5, with unresolved D. Trimming removed 0 bases at V and 4 bases at J, with 4 bases between. CDR3 length equals 12 residues. Germline CDR1 and CDR2: SGHDT and YYEEEE.

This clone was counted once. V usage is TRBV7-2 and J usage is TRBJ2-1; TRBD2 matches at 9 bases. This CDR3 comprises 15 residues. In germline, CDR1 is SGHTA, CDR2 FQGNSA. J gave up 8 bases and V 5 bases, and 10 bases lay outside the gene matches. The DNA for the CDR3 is TGTGCCAGCAGCCCCGGCGGCGGGAGGGTCTATGAGCAGTTCTTC. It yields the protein CASSPGGGRVYEQFF. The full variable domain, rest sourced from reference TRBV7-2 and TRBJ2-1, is GAGVSQSPSNKVTEKGKDVELRCDPISGHTALYWYRQSLGQGLEFLIYFQGNSAPDKSGLPSDRFSAERTGGSVSTLTIQRTQQEDSAVYLCASSPGGGRVYEQFFGPGTRLTVL.

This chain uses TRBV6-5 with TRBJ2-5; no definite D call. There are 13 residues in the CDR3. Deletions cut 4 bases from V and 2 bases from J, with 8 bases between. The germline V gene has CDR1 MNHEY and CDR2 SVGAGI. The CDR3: CASSFQSQETQYF. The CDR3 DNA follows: TGTGCCAGCAGTTTCCAGTCACAAGAGACCCAGTACTTC.

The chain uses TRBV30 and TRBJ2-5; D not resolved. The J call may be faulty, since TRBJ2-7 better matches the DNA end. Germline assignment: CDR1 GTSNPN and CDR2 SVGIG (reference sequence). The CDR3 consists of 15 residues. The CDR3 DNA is TGTGCCTGGAGGTCGGAGTCGGAATCCTCCTACGAGCAGTACTTC. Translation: CAWRSESESSYEQYF.

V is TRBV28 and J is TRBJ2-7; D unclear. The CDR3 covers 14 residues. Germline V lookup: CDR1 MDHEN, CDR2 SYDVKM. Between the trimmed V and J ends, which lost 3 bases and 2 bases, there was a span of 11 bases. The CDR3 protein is CASSLKAKTYEQYF. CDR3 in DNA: TGTGCCAGCAGTTTGAAAGCCAAGACCTACGAGCAGTACTTC.

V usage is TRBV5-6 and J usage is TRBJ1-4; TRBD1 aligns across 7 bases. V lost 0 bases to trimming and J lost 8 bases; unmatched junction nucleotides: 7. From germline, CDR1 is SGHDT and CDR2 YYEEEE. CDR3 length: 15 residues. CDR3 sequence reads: CASSLGGGYREKLFF. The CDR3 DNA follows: TGTGCCAGCAGCTTGGGAGGGGGCTATCGAGAAAAACTGTTTTTT.

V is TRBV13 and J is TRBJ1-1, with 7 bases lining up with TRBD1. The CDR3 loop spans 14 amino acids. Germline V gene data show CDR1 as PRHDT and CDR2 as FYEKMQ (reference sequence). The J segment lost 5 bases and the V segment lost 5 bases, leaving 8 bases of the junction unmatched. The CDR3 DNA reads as TGTGCCAGCAGCGATCAAGACAGGGAAACTGAAGCTTTCTTT. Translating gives CASSDQDRETEAFF.

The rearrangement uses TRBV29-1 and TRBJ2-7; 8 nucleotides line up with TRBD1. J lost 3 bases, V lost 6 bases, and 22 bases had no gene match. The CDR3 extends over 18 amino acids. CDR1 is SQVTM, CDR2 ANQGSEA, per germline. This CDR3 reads CSVDKWNAGGRGGYEQYF. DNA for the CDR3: TGCAGCGTCGACAAATGGAACGCAGGGGGCCGAGGGGGCTACGAGCAGTACTTC.

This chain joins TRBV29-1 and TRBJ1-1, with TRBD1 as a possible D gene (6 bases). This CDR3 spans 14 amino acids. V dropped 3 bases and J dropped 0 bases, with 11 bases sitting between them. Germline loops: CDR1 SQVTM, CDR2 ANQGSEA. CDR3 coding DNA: TGCAGCGTTGAGGGGGGGCCCATGAACACTGAAGCTTTCTTT. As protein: CSVEGGPMNTEAFF. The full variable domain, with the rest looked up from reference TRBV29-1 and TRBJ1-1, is SAVISQKPSRDICQRGTSLTIQCQVDSQVTMMFWYRQQPGQSLTLIATANQGSEATYESGFVIDKFPISRPNLTFSTLTVSNMSPEDSSIYLCSVEGGPMNTEAFFGQGTRLTVV.

In DNA, the CDR3 is TGTGCCAGTAGTATGTGGCGGAGGGAAGACTACAATGAGCAGTTCTTC. This encodes CASSMWRREDYNEQFF. The chain couples TRBV19 to TRBJ2-1; D might be TRBD2 (6 bases). CDR1 LNHDA and CDR2 SQIVND come from the germline V gene (reference sequence). The CDR3 is 16 amino acids. V was clipped by 3 bases and J by 3 bases, with 15 bases between them.

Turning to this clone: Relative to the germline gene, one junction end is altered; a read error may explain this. The CDR3 coding sequence is TGTGCTAGCAGCCAAAGGACAGGGAGATGCTACGAGCAGTACTTC. Protein sequence: CASSQRTGRCYEQYF. This chain links TRBV7-7 with TRBJ2-7; 8 bases match TRBD1. Germline V CDR1 and CDR2: SSHAT, FNYEAQ (reference sequence). The CDR3 sequence is 15 residues long.

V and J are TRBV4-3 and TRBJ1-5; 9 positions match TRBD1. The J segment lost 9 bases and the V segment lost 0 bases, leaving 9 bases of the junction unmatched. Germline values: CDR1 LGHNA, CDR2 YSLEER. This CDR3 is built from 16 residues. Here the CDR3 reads CASSQDFDRGAWPQHF. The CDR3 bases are TGCGCCAGCAGCCAAGATTTTGACAGGGGGGCGTGGCCCCAGCATTTT.

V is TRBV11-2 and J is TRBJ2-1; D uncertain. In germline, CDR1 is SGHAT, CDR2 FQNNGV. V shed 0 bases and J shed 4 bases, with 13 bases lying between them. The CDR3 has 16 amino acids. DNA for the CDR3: TGTGCCAGCAGCTTAGATCGCGGCCCCTCTTACAATGAGCAGTTCTTC. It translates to CASSLDRGPSYNEQFF.

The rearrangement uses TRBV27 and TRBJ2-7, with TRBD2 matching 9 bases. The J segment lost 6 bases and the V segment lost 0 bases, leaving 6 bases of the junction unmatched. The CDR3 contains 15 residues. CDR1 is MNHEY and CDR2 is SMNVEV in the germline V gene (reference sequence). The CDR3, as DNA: TGTGCCAGCAGTTTATCGCGGGAGGGCCTTACCGAGCAGTACTTC. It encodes CASSLSREGLTEQYF.

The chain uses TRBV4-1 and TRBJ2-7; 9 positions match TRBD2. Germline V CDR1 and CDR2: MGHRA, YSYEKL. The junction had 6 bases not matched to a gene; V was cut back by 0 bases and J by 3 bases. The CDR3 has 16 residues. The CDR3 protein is CASSQDQTSGLYEQYF. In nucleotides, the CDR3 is TGCGCCAGCAGCCAAGATCAGACTAGCGGCCTCTACGAGCAGTACTTC.

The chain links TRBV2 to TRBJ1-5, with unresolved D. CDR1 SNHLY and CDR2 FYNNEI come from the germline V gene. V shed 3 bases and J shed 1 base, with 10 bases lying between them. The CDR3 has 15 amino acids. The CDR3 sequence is CASSEVLLSNQPQHF. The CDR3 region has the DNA TGTGCCAGCAGTGAGGTGCTCCTAAGCAATCAGCCCCAGCATTTT. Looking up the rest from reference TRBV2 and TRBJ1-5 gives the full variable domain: EPEVTQTPSHQVTQMGQEVILRCVPISNHLYFYWYRQILGQKVEFLVSFYNNEISEKSEIFDDQFSVERPDGSNFTLKIRSTKLEDSAMYFCASSEVLLSNQPQHFGDGTRLSIL.

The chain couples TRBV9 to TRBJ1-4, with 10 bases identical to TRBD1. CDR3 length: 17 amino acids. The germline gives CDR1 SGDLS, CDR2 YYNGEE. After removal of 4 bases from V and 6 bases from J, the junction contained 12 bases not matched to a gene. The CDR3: CASSKGPGQGKDEKLFF. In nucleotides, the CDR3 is TGTGCCAGCAGCAAGGGGCCGGGACAGGGGAAGGATGAAAAACTGTTTTTT.

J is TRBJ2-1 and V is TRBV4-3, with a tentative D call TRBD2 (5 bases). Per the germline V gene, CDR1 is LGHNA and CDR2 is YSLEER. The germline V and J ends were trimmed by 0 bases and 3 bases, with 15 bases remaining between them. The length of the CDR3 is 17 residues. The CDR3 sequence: CASSQDPLAHNYNEQFF. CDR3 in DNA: TGCGCCAGCAGCCAAGATCCGCTAGCCCATAACTACAATGAGCAGTTCTTC.

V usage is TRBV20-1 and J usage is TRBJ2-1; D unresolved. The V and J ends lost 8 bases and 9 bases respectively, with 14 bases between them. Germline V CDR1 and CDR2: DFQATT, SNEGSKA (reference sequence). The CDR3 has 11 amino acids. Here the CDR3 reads CSSKRPSEQFF. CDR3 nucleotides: TGCAGTTCTAAACGCCCGAGTGAGCAGTTCTTC.

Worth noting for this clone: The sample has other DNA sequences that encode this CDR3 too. The DNA for the CDR3 is TGTGCCAGCAGTCCCCAGGGTGGCTATGGCTACACCTTC. Translating gives CASSPQGGYGYTF. The chain uses TRBV27 and TRBJ1-2; possible D gene TRBD1, 5 bases. Germline V gives CDR1 MNHEY, CDR2 SMNVEV (reference sequence). Trimming cost V 5 bases and J 4 bases, with 11 bases left between them. The CDR3 totals 13 residues.

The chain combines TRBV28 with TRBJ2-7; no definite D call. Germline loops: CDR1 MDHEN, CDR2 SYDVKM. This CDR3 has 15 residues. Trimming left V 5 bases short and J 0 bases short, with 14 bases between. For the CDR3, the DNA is TGTGCCAGCAGTCCCAAGCGTCATCACTCCTACGAGCAGTACTTC. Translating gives CASSPKRHHSYEQYF.

CDR3 in amino acids: CASSLVDRTGFNTGELFF. CDR3 DNA sequence: TGTGCCAGCAGCTTAGTTGATCGGACAGGGTTCAACACCGGGGAGCTGTTTTTT. J is TRBJ2-2 and V is TRBV11-2, with 8 bases aligning to TRBD1. The germline CDR1 and CDR2 sequences are SGHAT and FQNNGV. V shed 1 base and J 2 bases; nucleotides not matched to a gene: 9. The CDR3 loop spans 18 amino acids.

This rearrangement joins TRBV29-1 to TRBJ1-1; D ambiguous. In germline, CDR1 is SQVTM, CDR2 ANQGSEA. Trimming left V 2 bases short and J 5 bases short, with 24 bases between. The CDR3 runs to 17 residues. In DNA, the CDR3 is TGCAGCGTTGAAAGAACTAAATCTAGAGGGCGGGATACTGAAGCTTTCTTT. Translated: CSVERTKSRGRDTEAFF.

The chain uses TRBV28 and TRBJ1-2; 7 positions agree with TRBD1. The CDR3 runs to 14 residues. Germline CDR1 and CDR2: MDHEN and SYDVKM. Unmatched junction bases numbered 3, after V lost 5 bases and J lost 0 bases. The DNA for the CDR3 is TGTGCCAGCAGTCGGACAGGATCTAACTATGGCTACACCTTC. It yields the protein CASSRTGSNYGYTF.

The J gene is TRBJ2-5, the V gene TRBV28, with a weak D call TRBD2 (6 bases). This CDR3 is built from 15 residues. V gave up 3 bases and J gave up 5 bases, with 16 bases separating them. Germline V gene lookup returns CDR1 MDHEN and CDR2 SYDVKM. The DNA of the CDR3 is TGTGCCAGCAGTTTGGGGAGTGGGAGGAGTGAGACCCAGTACTTC. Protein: CASSLGSGRSETQYF. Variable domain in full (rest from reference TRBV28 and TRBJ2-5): DVKVTQSSRYLVKRTGEKVFLECVQDMDHENMFWYRQDPGLGLRLIYFSYDVKMKEKGDIPEGYSVSREKKERFSLILESASTNQTSMYLCASSLGSGRSETQYFGPGTRLLVL.

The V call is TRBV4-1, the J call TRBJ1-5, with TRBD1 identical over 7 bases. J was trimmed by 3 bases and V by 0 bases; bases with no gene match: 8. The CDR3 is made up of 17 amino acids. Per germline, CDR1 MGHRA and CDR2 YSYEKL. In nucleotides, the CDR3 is TGCGCCAGCAGCCAAGATTGGGACAGTGGAGCCAATCAGCCCCAGCATTTT. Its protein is CASSQDWDSGANQPQHF.

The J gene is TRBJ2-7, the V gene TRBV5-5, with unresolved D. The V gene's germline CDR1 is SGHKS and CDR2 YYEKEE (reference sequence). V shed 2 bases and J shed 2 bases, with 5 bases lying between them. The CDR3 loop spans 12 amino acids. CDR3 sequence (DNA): TGTGCCAGCAGCTTCCCTACCTACGAGCAGTACTTC. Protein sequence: CASSFPTYEQYF.

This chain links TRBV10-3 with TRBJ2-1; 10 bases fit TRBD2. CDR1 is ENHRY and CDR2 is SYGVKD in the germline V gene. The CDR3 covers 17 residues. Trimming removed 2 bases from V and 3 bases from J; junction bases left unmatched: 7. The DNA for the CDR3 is TGTGCCATCAGTGAGGAGGCTAGCGGGAGAAACTACAATGAGCAGTTCTTC. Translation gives CAISEEASGRNYNEQFF.

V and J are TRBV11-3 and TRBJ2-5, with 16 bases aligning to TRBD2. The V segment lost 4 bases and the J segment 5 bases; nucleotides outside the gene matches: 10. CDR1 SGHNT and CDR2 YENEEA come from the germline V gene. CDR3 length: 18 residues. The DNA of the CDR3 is TGTGCCAGCAGCTCCGGGACTAGCGGGGGGGCGGGTAGGGAGACCCAGTACTTC. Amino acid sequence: CASSSGTSGGAGRETQYF.

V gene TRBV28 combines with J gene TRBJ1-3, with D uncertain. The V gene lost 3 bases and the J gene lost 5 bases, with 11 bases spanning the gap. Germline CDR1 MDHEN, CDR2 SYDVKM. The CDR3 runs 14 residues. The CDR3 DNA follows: TGTGCCAGCAGTTTTATGAGAGATAGAAACACCATATATTTT. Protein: CASSFMRDRNTIYF.